This entry is about one T cell receptor (beta chain). The protocol was immunoSEQ multiplex PCR, while the TCRdb copy is restricted to in-frame clones and leaves out a portion. Of about 440,000 clones in the sample, less than 95% are singletons; the top ten hold more than 3.5%. This entry comes from a study of Ad26.COV2.S vaccination and SARS-CoV-2 variants. The sample's treatment: around 19 received Ad26.COV2.S at low or high dose, single or two shots; 5 received placebo; per-sample allocation not given. Samples came from day 63 after the first vaccine or placebo injection. The V end was cut by 3 bases, the J end by 2 bases, with 8 bases between. Germline assignment: CDR1 SGHNT and CDR2 YYREEE (reference sequence). The CDR3 length is 13 residues.

The J gene is TRBJ2-5, the V gene TRBV5-4; perhaps TRBD1 as D (6 bases). Material: peripheral blood, obtained in a trial of Ad26.COV2.S vaccine versus placebo. The receptor was derived from a person between 18 and 59 years old who received the Ad26.COV2.S COVID-19 vaccine or a placebo. CDR3 nucleotide sequence: TGTGCCAGCAGCTCGAGGGGGCAAGAGACCCAGTACTTC. Its protein product is CASSSRGQETQYF.